This is a list of T cell receptor beta chains from one sample in a study of T cell repertoires in cytomegalovirus infection. These TCRs' antigens remain unknown. Each CDR3 protein is one row after TCRdb ran MiXCR on the reads. The repertoire holds approximately 910,000 distinct CDR3 sequences, with around 30% as singletons. The sample consisted of cultured CD8+ T cells from PBMCs, taken from culture after CMV antigen stimulation. These receptors came from a human donor in good health (CMV status not recorded). Some clones in this sample may be carry-over from other donors' samples. CDR3s include the opening cysteine and the closing phenylalanine or tryptophan. Fields, in order: CDR3 protein, CDR3 DNA, V gene, clone size, D gene, J gene. A D gene is named only where the DNA matches it firmly. Size is stated for part of the rows, as once, few or many counts, or as a class when the clone is expanded.

CASSFRTGEEKLFF,TGTGCCAGCAGCTTCAGGACAGGGGAGGAAAAACTGTTTTTT,TRBV7-9,few,TRBD1,TRBJ1-4
CASRGTGDSYEQYF,TGTGCCAGCAGGGGGACAGGGGACTCCTACGAGCAGTACTTC,TRBV7-4,few,TRBD1,TRBJ2-7
CASSYLAGAYNEQFF,TGTGCCAGCAGTTACTTAGCGGGGGCGTACAATGAGCAGTTCTTC,TRBV6-1,.,TRBD2,TRBJ2-1
CASSLARDPGSGANVLTF,TGTGCCAGCAGTTTAGCCCGGGACCCCGGCTCTGGGGCCAACGTCCTGACTTTC,TRBV27,few,.,TRBJ2-6
CASSQGQAVSYTF,TGTGCCAGCAGCCAAGGACAGGCCGTTAGCTACACCTTC,TRBV14,few,.,TRBJ1-2
CASSYTGNEQFF,TGTGCCAGCAGTTACACAGGGAATGAGCAGTTCTTC,TRBV7-2,many,.,TRBJ2-1
CASSDMAGGHDDTQYF,TGTGCCAGCAGTGACATGGCGGGGGGCCACGATGATACGCAGTATTTT,TRBV6-4,many,TRBD2,TRBJ2-3
CASSLVWGDTEAFF,TGTGCCAGCAGCTTAGTCTGGGGAGACACTGAAGCTTTCTTT,TRBV7-6,many,.,TRBJ1-1
CASSSTTGWGSEAFF,TGTGCCAGCAGTTCAACGACAGGATGGGGGTCGGAAGCTTTCTTT,TRBV28,.,.,TRBJ1-1
CAIMGQGSYTF,TGTGCCATCATGGGCCAGGGAAGCTACACCTTC,TRBV10-3,.,.,TRBJ1-2
CASSQVGGLGTQYF,TGTGCCAGCAGCCAAGTAGGGGGCTTGGGGACCCAGTACTTC,TRBV7-9,.,TRBD1,TRBJ2-5
CAISELPLGADTQYF,TGTGCCATCAGTGAGCTTCCACTAGGAGCAGATACGCAGTATTTT,TRBV10-3,once,.,TRBJ2-3
CASRLQGKLGRQPQHF,TGTGCCAGCAGGCTACAGGGAAAGCTTGGAAGACAGCCCCAGCATTTT,TRBV6-6,.,.,TRBJ1-5
CASDIGTGAHSTF,TGTGCCAGCGATATCGGGACAGGGGCCCATAGCACCTTC,TRBV19,few,TRBD1,TRBJ1-2
CASRTNGRKNEQFF,TGTGCCAGTAGGACCAATGGGCGGAAGAATGAGCAGTTCTTC,TRBV19,few,.,TRBJ2-1
CSATPGQGPIRGQFF,TGCAGTGCCACCCCGGGACAGGGACCCATCAGGGGGCAGTTCTTC,TRBV20-1,.,TRBD1,TRBJ2-1
CATSRVLREPQHF,TGTGCCACCAGCAGAGTGCTTCGGGAGCCCCAGCATTTT,TRBV15,.,.,TRBJ1-5
CASSPTGAEAFF,TGTGCCAGCAGCCCCACAGGGGCTGAAGCTTTCTTT,TRBV12-3/TRBV12-4,many,TRBD1,TRBJ1-1